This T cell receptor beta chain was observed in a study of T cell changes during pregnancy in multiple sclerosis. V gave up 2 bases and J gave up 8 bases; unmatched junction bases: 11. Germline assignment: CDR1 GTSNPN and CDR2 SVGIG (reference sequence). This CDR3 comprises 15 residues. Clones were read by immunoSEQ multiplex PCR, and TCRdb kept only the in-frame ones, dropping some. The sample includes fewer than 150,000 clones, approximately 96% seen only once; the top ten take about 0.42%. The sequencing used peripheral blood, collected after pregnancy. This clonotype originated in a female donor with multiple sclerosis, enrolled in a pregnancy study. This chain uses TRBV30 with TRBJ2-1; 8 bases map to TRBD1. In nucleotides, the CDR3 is TGTGCCTGGAGTAGGACAGGGCGGGGAGTCGATGAGCAGTTCTTC. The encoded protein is CAWSRTGRGVDEQFF.